The following is a T cell receptor (beta chain) sequence with its context. This sample stems from a study of blood T cell repertoires in COVID-19. At the level of the study: Donors in the United States, Italy and Spain gave samples during acute or convalescent COVID-19. The analysed material was cDNA or gDNA that came from T cells, B-cell-depleted T cells, or PBMCs.

Authors' methods: Reference gene primer amplification yielded estimated nucleated cell counts. Assay used: immunoSEQ multiplex PCR; TCRdb lists only in-frame clones, some missing. D and trimming come from the DNA, and the V and J calls and clone size come from that table. The table includes 100,000 or so clones, approximately 90% detected once. This CDR3 contains 16 residues. Germline CDR1 is ENHRY and CDR2 is SYGVKD. Germline trimming cut 2 bases from V and 9 bases from J; bases unmatched to any gene: 8. The receptor was derived from an elderly woman with acute or convalescent COVID-19. The J gene is TRBJ1-6, the V gene TRBV10-3, with TRBD1 matching over 9 bases. Material: peripheral blood. CDR3 nucleotide sequence: TGTGCCATCAGTGAGCAAACAGGGGGCGCGGGTTCACCCCTCCACTTT. It encodes CAISEQTGGAGSPLHF.